This note documents a single T cell receptor (beta chain) sequence. Its antigen is not identified. Trimming stripped 2 bases from V and 3 bases from J, with 6 bases between. Per the germline V gene, CDR1 is SGHTS and CDR2 is YDEGEE. This CDR3 comprises 12 residues. This entry comes from a study of shared clonotypes between healthy human individuals. Notes on the study in general: It was the few donors that limited the genetic and exposure-history diversity represented.

Deep-level assay runs were performed. As originally analysed: From ImmunoSEQ came sequences covering only the junction and carrying no quality scores, so filtering differed. Sequencing was performed with immunoSEQ multiplex PCR; in TCRdb, only in-frame clones are kept and a portion is missing. V and J calls and clone size are those listed in that table; D and trimming were worked out from the DNA. The sample consists of under 850,000 clones, around 93% of them appearing once. Selected positively for CCR7 and CD45RO-negative, naive CD8 cells excluded terminally differentiated effector memory CD45RA+ cells.

V usage is TRBV5-8 and J usage is TRBJ2-7, with D uncertain. Sequencing input: naive CD8+ T cells sorted from blood. The receptor comes from a man aged 25-40 years in good health. The CDR3 DNA sequence: TGTGCCAGCAGCTTCCACGGCTACGAGCAGTACTTC. Protein sequence: CASSFHGYEQYF.